These T cell receptor beta chains were read from a single sample in a study of blood T cells in healthy people across ages. TCRdb analysed the 5' RACE reads with MiXCR anew, one entry per CDR3 protein. The top ten hold approximately 0.71% of the sample, which has roughly 1,100,000 distinct CDR3 sequences, approximately 26% seen once. These data were likewise used in another study, on T cells of mothers and their children.

Material for sequencing was blood. The receptors stem from a girl aged 2-10 years in good health. Both conserved end residues are part of each CDR3. D genes are given only for firm matches. A row's size may be missing; if present it is once, few, many or a size class.

j_gene: TRBJ2-7; d_gene: -; v_gene: TRBV4-1; abundance: few; CDR3aa: CASSPPPSGGGSEQYF; CDR3nt: TGCGCCAGCAGCCCACCTCCCAGTGGAGGGGGTTCCGAGCAGTACTTC
j_gene: TRBJ2-1; d_gene: -; v_gene: TRBV29-1; abundance: -; CDR3aa: CSVEWSMDSYNEQFF; CDR3nt: TGCAGCGTTGAATGGTCCATGGACAGCTACAATGAGCAGTTCTTC
j_gene: TRBJ1-4; d_gene: -; v_gene: TRBV7-2; abundance: many; CDR3aa: CASSWEDRANEKLFF; CDR3nt: TGTGCCAGCAGCTGGGAGGACAGAGCAAATGAAAAACTGTTTTTT
j_gene: TRBJ1-4; d_gene: -; v_gene: TRBV4-1; abundance: -; CDR3aa: CASSQTGTPNEKLFF; CDR3nt: TGCGCCAGCAGCCAGACCGGGACACCAAATGAAAAACTGTTTTTT
j_gene: TRBJ2-1; d_gene: -; v_gene: TRBV20-1; abundance: -; CDR3aa: CSAPSKGDFNEQFF; CDR3nt: TGCAGTGCTCCTTCCAAAGGGGATTTCAATGAGCAGTTCTTC
j_gene: TRBJ2-2; d_gene: -; v_gene: TRBV9; abundance: few; CDR3aa: CASSPGRDPTGELFF; CDR3nt: TGTGCCAGCAGCCCCGGACGGGACCCAACCGGGGAGCTGTTTTTT
j_gene: TRBJ2-7; d_gene: -; v_gene: TRBV29-1; abundance: few; CDR3aa: CSVAVTVSYEQYF; CDR3nt: TGCAGCGTTGCGGTGACAGTGTCCTACGAGCAGTACTTC
j_gene: TRBJ2-7; d_gene: -; v_gene: TRBV29-1; abundance: few; CDR3aa: CSVEEGVELSGEQYF; CDR3nt: TGCAGCGTTGAAGAAGGCGTGGAGCTTAGCGGCGAGCAGTACTTC
j_gene: TRBJ2-7; d_gene: TRBD2; v_gene: TRBV4-1; abundance: -; CDR3aa: CASSQEPTGETGLASSYEQYF; CDR3nt: TGCGCCAGCAGCCAAGAACCGACGGGGGAAACGGGACTAGCGAGCTCCTACGAGCAGTACTTC
j_gene: TRBJ1-2; d_gene: -; v_gene: TRBV28; abundance: few; CDR3aa: CASGASGGYTF; CDR3nt: TGTGCCTCAGGGGCCTCCGGTGGCTACACCTTC
j_gene: TRBJ1-1; d_gene: -; v_gene: TRBV7-9; abundance: -; CDR3aa: CASTRDDTEAFF; CDR3nt: TGTGCCAGCACCCGGGACGACACTGAAGCTTTCTTT
j_gene: TRBJ2-6; d_gene: -; v_gene: TRBV29-1; abundance: -; CDR3aa: CSVTTGISPSGANVLTF; CDR3nt: TGCAGCGTTACAACCGGGATTTCTCCCTCTGGGGCCAACGTCCTGACTTTC
j_gene: TRBJ2-5; d_gene: -; v_gene: TRBV21-1; abundance: few; CDR3aa: CASRGTQSQYF; CDR3nt: TGTGCCAGCAGGGGTACGCAGTCCCAGTACTTC
j_gene: TRBJ2-7; d_gene: TRBD2; v_gene: TRBV18; abundance: -; CDR3aa: CASSRGGLAGDFYEQYF; CDR3nt: TGTGCCAGCTCACGAGGAGGACTAGCGGGAGACTTTTACGAGCAGTACTTC
j_gene: TRBJ2-2; d_gene: -; v_gene: TRBV29-1; abundance: few; CDR3aa: CSVIPSNTGELFF; CDR3nt: TGCAGCGTGATTCCCTCGAACACCGGGGAGCTGTTTTTT
j_gene: TRBJ2-5; d_gene: TRBD1; v_gene: TRBV29-1; abundance: -; CDR3aa: CSVGDRTSQETQYF; CDR3nt: TGCAGCGTTGGGGACAGGACTTCCCAAGAGACCCAGTACTTC
j_gene: TRBJ2-1; d_gene: TRBD2; v_gene: TRBV6-6; abundance: few; CDR3aa: CASSGTSGIYNEQFF; CDR3nt: TGTGCCAGCAGTGGGACTAGCGGGATCTACAATGAGCAGTTCTTC
j_gene: TRBJ2-5; d_gene: TRBD1; v_gene: TRBV27; abundance: few; CDR3aa: CASSSETGSYGQYF; CDR3nt: TGTGCCAGCAGTTCCGAGACAGGGTCGTATGGGCAGTACTTC
j_gene: TRBJ2-5; d_gene: TRBD2; v_gene: TRBV12-3/TRBV12-4; abundance: -; CDR3aa: CASSSASGSETQYF; CDR3nt: TGTGCCAGCAGTTCGGCTAGCGGGAGTGAGACCCAGTACTTC
j_gene: TRBJ2-5; d_gene: -; v_gene: TRBV29-1; abundance: few; CDR3aa: CSVGEVHETLQETQYF; CDR3nt: TGCAGCGTTGGGGAGGTCCACGAAACCTTACAAGAGACCCAGTACTTC
j_gene: TRBJ2-3; d_gene: -; v_gene: TRBV7-2; abundance: few; CDR3aa: CASSLDSRISSTDTQYF; CDR3nt: TGTGCCAGCAGCTTAGATTCGAGGATTAGTAGCACAGATACGCAGTATTTT
j_gene: TRBJ2-1; d_gene: TRBD1; v_gene: TRBV27; abundance: -; CDR3aa: CASTKQGLDEQFF; CDR3nt: TGTGCCAGCACCAAACAGGGGTTGGATGAGCAGTTCTTC
j_gene: TRBJ2-5; d_gene: TRBD2; v_gene: TRBV7-8; abundance: -; CDR3aa: CASSLVAGGIVETQYF; CDR3nt: TGTGCCAGCAGCTTAGTCGCGGGGGGAATCGTAGAGACCCAGTACTTC
j_gene: TRBJ2-2; d_gene: TRBD2; v_gene: TRBV7-9; abundance: -; CDR3aa: CASSSAGLTGELFF; CDR3nt: TGTGCCAGCAGCTCAGCGGGACTTACCGGGGAGCTGTTTTTT
j_gene: TRBJ2-5; d_gene: -; v_gene: TRBV11-3; abundance: -; CDR3aa: CASSLTGQGGETQYF; CDR3nt: TGTGCCAGCAGCTTAACAGGACAGGGAGGGGAGACCCAGTACTTC
j_gene: TRBJ2-5; d_gene: TRBD2; v_gene: TRBV9; abundance: -; CDR3aa: CASSVGTSGSIVQETQYF; CDR3nt: TGTGCCAGCAGCGTAGGAACTAGCGGGAGCATTGTACAAGAGACCCAGTACTTC
j_gene: TRBJ1-2; d_gene: -; v_gene: TRBV2; abundance: few; CDR3aa: CASRKGGIDYGYTF; CDR3nt: TGTGCCAGCAGGAAAGGAGGGATCGACTATGGCTACACCTTC
j_gene: TRBJ2-5; d_gene: TRBD1; v_gene: TRBV25-1; abundance: -; CDR3aa: CASAGLQGPGETQYF; CDR3nt: TGTGCCAGCGCGGGTCTACAGGGGCCCGGAGAGACCCAGTACTTC
j_gene: TRBJ2-7; d_gene: TRBD1; v_gene: TRBV23-1; abundance: few; CDR3aa: CASSQNGTADYEQYF; CDR3nt: TGCGCCAGCAGTCAAAACGGGACAGCTGACTACGAGCAGTACTTC
j_gene: TRBJ2-7; d_gene: -; v_gene: TRBV4-2; abundance: -; CDR3aa: CASSQDGGPAGEQYF; CDR3nt: TGTGCCAGCAGCCAAGATGGGGGACCCGCTGGGGAGCAGTACTTC
j_gene: TRBJ2-1; d_gene: TRBD2; v_gene: TRBV6-1; abundance: -; CDR3aa: CASSLGRLAGINEQFF; CDR3nt: TGTGCCAGCAGTCTCGGCAGGCTAGCGGGGATCAATGAGCAGTTCTTC